This record covers a single T cell receptor (beta chain). TCRdb reprocessed the 5' RACE reads via MiXCR and lists one record per CDR3 protein. The sample includes roughly 380,000 distinct CDR3 sequences, 25% to 30% seen only once; the top ten take approximately 15%. The data originate from a study of T-cell memory formation after mild COVID-19. Study summary: TCR clusters were mostly donor specific.

The receptor was derived from an adult woman who had mild COVID-19 (a few samples of this study predate the infection). Cell type and time point are not known. Sequencing input: PBMCs or a T cell subset sorted from them (not recorded which).

The DNA of the CDR3 is TGCGCCAGCAGTCACTCGTGGGCAGGGTCCTACGAGCAGTACTTC. Residues: CASSHSWAGSYEQYF. This chain connects TRBV23-1 to TRBJ2-7, with D possibly TRBD1 on 5 matching bases. TRBV23-1 has ORF status, its function being uncertain. This CDR3 comprises 15 residues. The ends were cut back, 3 bases at V and 1 base at J, with 13 bases in the middle.